Each of the 31 T cell receptor beta chains below was sequenced from the same sample in a study of blood T cell repertoires in COVID-19. Assay used: immunoSEQ multiplex PCR; TCRdb lists only in-frame clones, some missing. Altogether almost 95,000 clones are present, around 88% being singletons, with the ten largest covering approximately 20%. The sequenced sample consisted of peripheral blood. These receptors all stem from a woman aged 60 to 75 with COVID-19, enrolled during active disease.

V usage is TRBV28 and J usage is TRBJ1-1; no clear D gene. Trimming removed 5 bases from V and 2 bases from J, with 12 bases in between. The CDR3 contains 14 residues. The germline gives CDR1 MDHEN, CDR2 SYDVKM. The CDR3 loop reads CASSLLLLNTEAFF. The CDR3 DNA is TGTGCCAGCAGTCTCCTCCTATTAAACACTGAAGCTTTCTTT.

This clone is a singleton in its sample. This sequence joins TRBV10-3 and TRBJ2-5; D perhaps matches TRBD2 (6 bases). Trimming shortened V by 7 bases and J by 2 bases, and 14 bases separated the two germline ends. The germline V gene has CDR1 ENHRY and CDR2 SYGVKD. The CDR3 loop spans 14 amino acids. The CDR3 reads CAIKGRTEQETQYF. CDR3 DNA: TGTGCCATCAAGGGGAGGACTGAACAAGAGACCCAGTACTTC.

This chain joins TRBV2 and TRBJ2-3; 8 positions agree with TRBD2. Germline V lookup: CDR1 SNHLY, CDR2 FYNNEI. The CDR3 runs 15 residues. Trimming at V came to 3 bases and at J to 2 bases, leaving 4 bases not matched to a gene. The CDR3 region has the DNA TGTGCCAGCAGTGACGGGGGGGGATTCACAGATACGCAGTATTTT. This gives the protein CASSDGGGFTDTQYF.

This chain uses TRBV7-9 with TRBJ1-1; 7 bases are a match to TRBD1. J gave up 0 bases and V 5 bases, and 6 bases lay outside the gene matches. In germline, CDR1 is SEHNR, CDR2 FQNEAQ (reference sequence). The CDR3 totals 15 residues. The CDR3 spells CASSHNQGVNTEAFF. CDR3 in DNA: TGTGCCAGCAGCCACAATCAGGGGGTGAACACTGAAGCTTTCTTT.

The chain couples TRBV6-6 to TRBJ2-7; 7 nucleotides line up with TRBD1. This CDR3 has 19 amino acids. J was trimmed by 3 bases and V by 6 bases; bases with no gene match: 23. Germline lookup yields CDR1 MNHNY and CDR2 SVGAGI (reference sequence). CDR3: CASSRLMKDRVRFFYEQYF. CDR3 in DNA: TGTGCCAGCAGCCGACTCATGAAAGACAGGGTTCGGTTCTTCTACGAGCAGTACTTC.

The J gene is TRBJ1-2, the V gene TRBV25-1; D might be TRBD1 (5 bases). V lost 6 bases to trimming and J lost 0 bases, with 8 bases between them. There are 13 residues in the CDR3. Germline lookup yields CDR1 MGHDK and CDR2 SYGVNS. CDR3 DNA: TGTGCCAGCAGCCAGGACACTAACTATGGCTACACCTTC. The encoded protein is CASSQDTNYGYTF.

The genes are TRBV7-9 and TRBJ2-5, with 12 bases fitting TRBD1. The germline V gene has CDR1 SEHNR and CDR2 FQNEAQ (reference sequence). The V segment lost 5 bases and the J segment 4 bases; nucleotides outside the gene matches: 5. The CDR3 has 15 amino acids. The chain's CDR3 is CASSRGQGARETQYF. The DNA of the CDR3 is TGTGCCAGCAGCCGGGGACAGGGGGCCAGAGAGACCCAGTACTTC.

There are a few counts of this clone. The chain couples TRBV7-2 to TRBJ2-3; D possibly corresponds to TRBD2 (5 bases). CDR3 length: 15 residues. The V end lost 5 bases, the J end lost 0 bases, and 12 bases lay between the germline ends. Germline CDR1 and CDR2: SGHTA and FQGNSA. The CDR3 DNA is TGTGCCAGCAGCCTTCCAGCGGTGAGCACAGATACGCAGTATTTT. Amino acids: CASSLPAVSTDTQYF.

This clone came up once. The V and J genes are TRBV11-2 and TRBJ1-1; tentatively, D is TRBD1 (5 bases). Germline assignment: CDR1 SGHAT and CDR2 FQNNGV. The CDR3 totals 15 residues. Trimming stripped 6 bases from V and 1 base from J, with 15 bases between. DNA of the CDR3: TGTGCCAGCAGTCTTTTGCTGGGGCCGAACACTGAAGCTTTCTTT. This codes for CASSLLLGPNTEAFF.

The chain couples TRBV21-1 to TRBJ2-2; TRBD1 was called by the table and not checked on the DNA. TRBV21-1 is shown as a pseudogene. CDR3 size: 14 residues. This CDR3 is CASDVPQNPGELFF. The CDR3 nucleotides are TGTGCCAGCGACGTCCCACAGAATCCTGGGGAGCTGTTTTTT.

The chain carries TRBV6-2 or TRBV6-3 and TRBJ2-3; no definite D call. Trimming removed 1 base from V and 1 base from J, with 15 bases in between. The CDR3 consists of 17 residues. Per germline, CDR1 MNHEY and CDR2 SVGEGT. CDR3 in DNA: TGTGCCAGCAGTTACTTGGTTGGCCGGGTCGGCACAGATACGCAGTATTTT. Translation: CASSYLVGRVGTDTQYF.

The chain joins TRBV19 to TRBJ2-7; D possibly corresponds to TRBD2 (5 bases). Trimming removed 4 bases at V and 3 bases at J, with 10 bases between. The CDR3 loop spans 13 amino acids. The germline V gene encodes CDR1 LNHDA and CDR2 SQIVND (reference sequence). This CDR3 is CASSNGLYYEQYF. For the CDR3, the DNA is TGTGCCAGTAGTAATGGACTCTACTACGAGCAGTACTTC.

The gene calls are TRBV27 and TRBJ1-6; D possibly corresponds to TRBD1 (6 bases). The CDR3 has 17 residues. The V end was cut by 0 bases, the J end by 3 bases, with 12 bases between. The germline gives CDR1 MNHEY, CDR2 SMNVEV (reference sequence). In DNA form, the CDR3 reads TGTGCCAGCAGTTTATCGGTACAGGGCGACTATAATTCACCCCTCCACTTT. Its translation is CASSLSVQGDYNSPLHF.

V is TRBV9 and J is TRBJ1-2, with D perhaps matching TRBD1 (6 bases). Germline V gene data show CDR1 as SGDLS and CDR2 as YYNGEE. The CDR3 runs 15 residues. V lost 4 bases, J lost 4 bases, and 17 bases lay in between. DNA of the CDR3: TGTGCCAGCAGCAACCCGGACAGCCAGATCTATGGCTACACCTTC. It yields the protein CASSNPDSQIYGYTF. Based on the CDR3 plus reference TRBV9 and TRBJ1-2, the full variable domain is DSGVTQTPKHLITATGQRVTLRCSPRSGDLSVYWYQQSLDQGLQFLIQYYNGEERAKGNILERFSAQQFPDLHSELNLSSLELGDSALYFCASSNPDSQIYGYTFGSGTRLTVV.

This clone has a handful of counts. The rearrangement joins TRBV11-3 to TRBJ2-3, with TRBD2 matching over 7 bases. This CDR3 is 13 amino acids long. Germline assignment: CDR1 SGHNT and CDR2 YENEEA. With V trimmed by 6 bases and J by 4 bases, 4 bases remained unmatched. CDR3 protein: CASSSGPADTQYF. The CDR3 coding sequence is TGTGCCAGCAGTAGCGGGCCTGCAGATACGCAGTATTTT.

The CDR3 region has the DNA TGTGCCAGCAGTTTTGGCGCGGGCACTGAAGCTTTCTTT. Translation gives CASSFGAGTEAFF. V and J are TRBV28 and TRBJ1-1; the D is unclear. The CDR3 consists of 13 residues. Germline CDR1 reads MDHEN; CDR2 reads SYDVKM. Deletions cut 3 bases from V and 4 bases from J, with 9 bases between.

The rearrangement joins TRBV5-5 to TRBJ2-7, with D possibly matching TRBD1 (6 bases). CDR1 and CDR2 (germline): SGHKS, YYEKEE (reference sequence). The CDR3 is made up of 15 amino acids. V was shortened by 4 bases and J by 3 bases, with 17 bases between the two germline ends. The CDR3 nucleotides read TGTGCCAGCAGCATGGGCTTGGTCAGGGGCTACGAGCAGTACTTC. Translated: CASSMGLVRGYEQYF. Filled out from reference TRBV5-5 and TRBJ2-7, the complete variable domain reads DAGVTQSPTHLIKTRGQQVTLRCSPISGHKSVSWYQQVLGQGPQFIFQYYEKEERGRGNFPDRFSARQFPNYSSELNVNALLLGDSALYLCASSMGLVRGYEQYFGPGTRLTVT.

V is TRBV6-5 and J is TRBJ1-5, with 7 bases matching TRBD1. Germline assignment: CDR1 MNHEY and CDR2 SVGAGI. With 6 bases clipped from V and 0 bases from J, the junction kept 5 bases outside the gene matches. The length of the CDR3 is 15 residues. CDR3 bases: TGTGCCAGCAGCAGAGCAGGGGGTAGCAATCAGCCCCAGCATTTT. Its protein product is CASSRAGGSNQPQHF.

The V gene is TRBV25-1, the J gene TRBJ1-2; 8 nucleotides agree with TRBD1. Looked up from germline, CDR1 is MGHDK and CDR2 is SYGVNS. This CDR3 has 13 residues. V was clipped by 4 bases and J by 7 bases; unmatched bases: 5. The CDR3 sequence: CASSVQGARGYTF. CDR3 DNA: TGTGCCAGCAGTGTCCAGGGGGCGCGTGGCTACACCTTC.

The gene calls are TRBV5-6 and TRBJ1-6; TRBD1 matches at 11 bases. The CDR3 is 15 residues long. V lost 2 bases, J lost 11 bases, and 6 bases stayed unmatched. The germline CDR1 and CDR2 sequences are SGHDT and YYEEEE. The chain's CDR3 is CASSLKGQGVAPLHF. The CDR3, as DNA: TGTGCCAGCAGCTTAAAGGGACAGGGGGTCGCACCCCTCCACTTT.

CDR3 residues: CATRGGRGQNTIYF. Written as DNA, the CDR3 is TGTGCCACCCGGGGGGGCCGCGGGCAGAACACCATATATTTT. The chain has TRBV10-3 and TRBJ1-3; perhaps TRBD1 as D (6 bases). Germline CDR1 is ENHRY and CDR2 is SYGVKD. The CDR3 is 14 residues long. Trimming took off 10 bases at V and 7 bases at J, with 20 bases between the two ends.

The CDR3 reads CSASPSGGRTDTQYF. CDR3 nucleotide sequence: TGCAGTGCTAGTCCTAGCGGGGGACGCACAGATACGCAGTATTTT. V gene TRBV20-1 combines with J gene TRBJ2-3, with TRBD2 matching over 10 bases. CDR3 length equals 15 residues. Germline CDR1 is DFQATT and CDR2 is SNEGSKA (reference sequence). Trimming cost V 3 bases and J 1 base; bases outside gene matches: 4.

The chain combines TRBV7-9 with TRBJ1-1; 8 bases are shared with TRBD1. V lost 5 bases to trimming and J lost 4 bases; unmatched junction nucleotides: 9. The CDR3 loop spans 15 amino acids. CDR1 is SEHNR and CDR2 is FQNEAQ in the germline V gene (reference sequence). CDR3 sequence: CASSTGQGDSTEAFF. CDR3 sequence (DNA): TGTGCCAGCAGCACCGGACAGGGCGATAGCACTGAAGCTTTCTTT.

The chain combines TRBV30 with TRBJ1-4, with D perhaps matching TRBD1 (5 bases). The germline CDR1 and CDR2 sequences are GTSNPN and SVGIG (reference sequence). The V end lost 3 bases, the J end lost 0 bases, and 17 bases lay between the germline ends. CDR3 length equals 17 residues. The CDR3 sequence is CAWSRGLDGATNEKLFF. In nucleotides, the CDR3 is TGTGCCTGGAGCCGGGGACTCGACGGGGCAACTAATGAAAAACTGTTTTTT.

The chain carries TRBV5-1 and TRBJ2-4; D not resolved. V was clipped by 0 bases and J by 0 bases, with 7 bases between them. Germline assignment: CDR1 SGHRS and CDR2 YFSETQ. The CDR3 has 15 amino acids. CDR3 loop: CASSLDRLAKNIQYF. DNA for the CDR3: TGCGCCAGCAGCTTGGACAGATTAGCCAAAAACATTCAGTACTTC. Full variable domain (remainder filled in from reference TRBV5-1 and TRBJ2-4): KAGVTQTPRYLIKTRGQQVTLSCSPISGHRSVSWYQQTPGQGLQFLFEYFSETQRNKGNFPGRFSGRQFSNSRSEMNVSTLELGDSALYLCASSLDRLAKNIQYFGAGTRLSVL.

The DNA of the CDR3 is TGCGCCAGCAGCACCCCCGGGACAGTGTATGGCTACACCTTC. It yields the protein CASSTPGTVYGYTF. V is TRBV5-1 and J is TRBJ1-2, with TRBD1 matching 7 bases. The trim removed 4 bases at V and 5 bases at J, leaving 8 bases unmatched. Germline-derived CDR1 and CDR2 are SGHRS and YFSETQ. The CDR3 has 14 amino acids.

This clone was recorded a few times. The chain has TRBV19 and TRBJ1-5, with 9 bases aligning to TRBD1. This CDR3 contains 15 residues. The germline gives CDR1 LNHDA, CDR2 SQIVND (reference sequence). V dropped 6 bases and J dropped 1; count of bases not matched to a gene: 4. The CDR3: CASRPQGASNQPQHF. CDR3 nucleotide sequence: TGTGCCAGTAGACCACAGGGGGCGAGCAATCAGCCCCAGCATTTT.

The rearrangement uses TRBV6-5 and TRBJ2-3, with 7 bases aligning to TRBD2. The CDR3 extends over 13 amino acids. The J segment lost 7 bases and the V segment lost 6 bases, leaving 7 bases of the junction unmatched. Germline V gene data show CDR1 as MNHEY and CDR2 as SVGAGI. The CDR3 loop reads CASRNTSVYTQYF. In DNA form, the CDR3 reads TGTGCCAGCAGGAATACTAGCGTTTATACGCAGTATTTT.

V is TRBV11-3 and J is TRBJ1-1; weak D call: TRBD1 (5 bases). This CDR3 has 13 residues. The germline gives CDR1 SGHNT, CDR2 YENEEA. V was pared by 6 bases and J by 7 bases, with 15 bases between. The CDR3 reads CASRLTGDSEAFF. Written as DNA, the CDR3 is TGTGCCAGCAGACTTACAGGAGACAGTGAAGCTTTCTTT.

This chain connects TRBV2 to TRBJ2-7, with D perhaps matching TRBD1 (6 bases). Germline V gene lookup returns CDR1 SNHLY and CDR2 FYNNEI. Trimming removed 6 bases at V and 0 bases at J, with 15 bases between. This CDR3 has 15 amino acids. CDR3 region: CASSIRPGDSYEQYF. CDR3 coding DNA: TGTGCCAGCAGCATTAGACCAGGGGACTCCTACGAGCAGTACTTC.

This clone was observed a few times. Relative to the germline gene, one junction end is altered; a read error may explain this. This chain links TRBV2 with TRBJ1-2, with D possibly being TRBD1 (6 bases). Germline V CDR1 and CDR2: SNHLY, FYNNEI. This CDR3 region has 15 residues. The CDR3 spells CASSSRARGNSGYTF. CDR3 DNA sequence: TGTGCCAGCAGTAGTAGGGCCAGGGGCAACTCTGGCTACACCTTC.